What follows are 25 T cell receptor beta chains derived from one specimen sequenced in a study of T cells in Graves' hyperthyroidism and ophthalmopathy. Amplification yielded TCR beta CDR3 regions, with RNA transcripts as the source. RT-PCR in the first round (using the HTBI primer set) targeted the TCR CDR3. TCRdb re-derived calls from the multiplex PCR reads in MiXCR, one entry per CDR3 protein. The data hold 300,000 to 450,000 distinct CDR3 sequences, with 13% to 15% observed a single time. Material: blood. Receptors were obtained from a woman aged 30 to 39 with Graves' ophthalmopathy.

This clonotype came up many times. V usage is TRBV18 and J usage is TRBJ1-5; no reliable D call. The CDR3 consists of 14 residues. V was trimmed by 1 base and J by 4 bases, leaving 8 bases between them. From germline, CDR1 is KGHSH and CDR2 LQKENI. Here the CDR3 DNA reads TGTGCCAGCTCACCACGGGCAGCAAATCAGCCCCAGCATTTT. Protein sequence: CASSPRAANQPQHF.

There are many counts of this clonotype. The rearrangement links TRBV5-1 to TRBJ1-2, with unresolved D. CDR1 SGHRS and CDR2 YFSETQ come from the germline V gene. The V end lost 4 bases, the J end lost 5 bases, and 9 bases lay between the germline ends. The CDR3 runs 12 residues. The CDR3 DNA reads TGCGCCAGCAGCCCACACACATATGGCTACACCTTC. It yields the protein CASSPHTYGYTF.

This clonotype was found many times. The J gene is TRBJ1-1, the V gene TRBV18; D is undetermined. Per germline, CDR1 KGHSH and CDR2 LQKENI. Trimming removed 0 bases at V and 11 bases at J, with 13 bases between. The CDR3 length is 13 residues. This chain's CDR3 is CASSPPSRLSAFF. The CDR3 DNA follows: TGTGCCAGCTCACCACCTTCCAGACTTAGCGCTTTCTTT. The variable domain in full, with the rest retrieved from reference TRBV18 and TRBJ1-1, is NAGVMQNPRHLVRRRGQEARLRCSPMKGHSHVYWYRQLPEEGLKFMVYLQKENIIDESGMPKERFSAEFPKEGPSILRIQQVVRGDSAAYFCASSPPSRLSAFFGQGTRLTVV.

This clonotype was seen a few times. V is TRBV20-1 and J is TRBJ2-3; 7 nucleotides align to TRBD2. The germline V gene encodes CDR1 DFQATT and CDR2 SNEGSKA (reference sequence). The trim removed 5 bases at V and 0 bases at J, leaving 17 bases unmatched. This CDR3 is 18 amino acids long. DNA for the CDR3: TGCAGTGCTCCTCATGTGGTCAGTCGGCGGGGGAGCACAGATACGCAGTATTTT. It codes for CSAPHVVSRRGSTDTQYF.

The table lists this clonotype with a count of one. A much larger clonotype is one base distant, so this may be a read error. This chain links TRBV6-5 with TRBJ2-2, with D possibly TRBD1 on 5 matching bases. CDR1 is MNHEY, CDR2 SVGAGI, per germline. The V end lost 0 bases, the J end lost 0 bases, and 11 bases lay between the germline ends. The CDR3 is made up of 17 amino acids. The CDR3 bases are TGTGCCAGCAGTTACTCCAGACGACAGACGAACACCGGGGAGCTGTTTTTT. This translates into CASSYSRRQTNTGELFF.

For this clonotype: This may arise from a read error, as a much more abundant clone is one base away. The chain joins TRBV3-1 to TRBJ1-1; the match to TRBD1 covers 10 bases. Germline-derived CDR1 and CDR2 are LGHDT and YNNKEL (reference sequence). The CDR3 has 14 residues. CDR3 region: CASSYTDRGTEAYF. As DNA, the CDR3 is TGTGCCAGCAGTTACACGGACAGGGGGACTGAAGCTTACTTT.

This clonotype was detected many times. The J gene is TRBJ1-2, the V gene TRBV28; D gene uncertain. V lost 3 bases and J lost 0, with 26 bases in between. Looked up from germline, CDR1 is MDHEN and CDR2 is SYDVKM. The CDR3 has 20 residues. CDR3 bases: TGTGCCAGCAGTTTCTCGATTTCCCCTTTCTCGACACGGGCTAACTATGGCTACACCTTC. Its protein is CASSFSISPFSTRANYGYTF.

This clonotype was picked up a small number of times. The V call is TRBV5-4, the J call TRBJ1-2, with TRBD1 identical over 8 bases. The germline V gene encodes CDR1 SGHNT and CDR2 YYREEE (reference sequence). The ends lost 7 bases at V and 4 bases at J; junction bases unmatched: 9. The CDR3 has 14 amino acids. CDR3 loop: CASQARGQVYGYTF. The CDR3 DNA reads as TGTGCCAGCCAAGCCAGGGGGCAAGTCTATGGCTACACCTTC.

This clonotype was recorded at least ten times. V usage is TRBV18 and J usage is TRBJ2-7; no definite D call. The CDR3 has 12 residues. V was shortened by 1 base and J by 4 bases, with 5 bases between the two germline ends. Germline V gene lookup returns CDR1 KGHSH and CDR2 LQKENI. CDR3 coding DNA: TGTGCCAGCTCACCACGAACTTACGAGCAGTACTTC. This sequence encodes CASSPRTYEQYF.

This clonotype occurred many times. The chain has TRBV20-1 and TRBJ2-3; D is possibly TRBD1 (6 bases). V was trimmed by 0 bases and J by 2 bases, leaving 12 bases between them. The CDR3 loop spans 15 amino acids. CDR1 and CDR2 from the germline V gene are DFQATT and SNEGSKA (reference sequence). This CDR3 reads CSARDHGQLTDTQYF. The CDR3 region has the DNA TGCAGTGCTAGAGACCACGGACAGCTCACAGATACGCAGTATTTT.

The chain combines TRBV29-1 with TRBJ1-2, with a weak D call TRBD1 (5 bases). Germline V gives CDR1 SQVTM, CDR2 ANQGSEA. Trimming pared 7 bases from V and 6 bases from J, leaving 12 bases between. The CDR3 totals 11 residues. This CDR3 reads CSGSGTNGYTF. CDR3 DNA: TGCAGCGGTTCCGGGACCAATGGCTACACCTTC.

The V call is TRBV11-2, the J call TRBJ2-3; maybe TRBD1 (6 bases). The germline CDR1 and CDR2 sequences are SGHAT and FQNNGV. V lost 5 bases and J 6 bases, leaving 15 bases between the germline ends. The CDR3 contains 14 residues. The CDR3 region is CASSLGAGMDTQYF. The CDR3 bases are TGTGCCAGCAGCCTGGGGGCAGGGATGGATACGCAGTATTTT.

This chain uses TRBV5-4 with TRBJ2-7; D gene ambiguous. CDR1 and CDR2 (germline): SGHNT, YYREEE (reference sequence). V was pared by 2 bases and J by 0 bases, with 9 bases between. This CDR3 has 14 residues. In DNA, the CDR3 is TGTGCCAGCAGCTTATACGGGTCCTCCTACGAGCAGTACTTC. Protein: CASSLYGSSYEQYF. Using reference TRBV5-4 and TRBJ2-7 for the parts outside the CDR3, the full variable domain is ETGVTQSPTHLIKTRGQQVTLRCSSQSGHNTVSWYQQALGQGPQFIFQYYREEENGRGNFPPRFSGLQFPNYSSELNVNALELDDSALYLCASSLYGSSYEQYFGPGTRLTVT.

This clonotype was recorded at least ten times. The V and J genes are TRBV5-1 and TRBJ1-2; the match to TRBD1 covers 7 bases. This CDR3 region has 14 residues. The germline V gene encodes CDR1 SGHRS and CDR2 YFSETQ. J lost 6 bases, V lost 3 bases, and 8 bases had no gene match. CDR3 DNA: TGCGCCAGCAGCTACGACAGGGAACGGGATGGCTACACCTTC. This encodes CASSYDRERDGYTF. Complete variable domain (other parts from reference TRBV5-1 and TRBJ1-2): KAGVTQTPRYLIKTRGQQVTLSCSPISGHRSVSWYQQTPGQGLQFLFEYFSETQRNKGNFPGRFSGRQFSNSRSEMNVSTLELGDSALYLCASSYDRERDGYTFGSGTRLTVV.

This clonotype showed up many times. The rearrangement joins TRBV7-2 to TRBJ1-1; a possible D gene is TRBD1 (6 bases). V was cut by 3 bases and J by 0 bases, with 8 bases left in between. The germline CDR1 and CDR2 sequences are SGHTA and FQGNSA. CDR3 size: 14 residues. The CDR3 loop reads CASSFQGMNTEAFF. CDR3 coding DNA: TGTGCCAGCAGCTTCCAGGGGATGAACACTGAAGCTTTCTTT.

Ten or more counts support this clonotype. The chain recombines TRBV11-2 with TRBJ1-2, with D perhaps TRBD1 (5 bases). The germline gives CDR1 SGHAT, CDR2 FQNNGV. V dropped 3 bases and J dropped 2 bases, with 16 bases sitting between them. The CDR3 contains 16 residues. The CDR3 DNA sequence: TGTGCCAGCAGCTTGGTTTCGGTGAGACAGAACTATGGCTACACCTTC. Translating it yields CASSLVSVRQNYGYTF.

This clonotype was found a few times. The CDR3: CASSLGLSQETQYF. CDR3 bases: TGTGCCAGCAGCTTGGGACTATCACAAGAGACCCAGTACTTC. The V call is TRBV5-5, the J call TRBJ2-5; D is perhaps TRBD2 (5 bases). The CDR3 contains 14 residues. Trimming left V 0 bases short and J 2 bases short, with 8 bases between. The germline CDR1 and CDR2 sequences are SGHKS and YYEKEE (reference sequence).

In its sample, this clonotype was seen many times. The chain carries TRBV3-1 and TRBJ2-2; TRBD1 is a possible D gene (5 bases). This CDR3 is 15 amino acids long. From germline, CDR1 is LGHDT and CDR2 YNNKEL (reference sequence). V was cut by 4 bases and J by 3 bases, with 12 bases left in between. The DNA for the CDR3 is TGTGCCAGCAGCCCAGGGATCCAAGACACCGGGGAGCTGTTTTTT. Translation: CASSPGIQDTGELFF.

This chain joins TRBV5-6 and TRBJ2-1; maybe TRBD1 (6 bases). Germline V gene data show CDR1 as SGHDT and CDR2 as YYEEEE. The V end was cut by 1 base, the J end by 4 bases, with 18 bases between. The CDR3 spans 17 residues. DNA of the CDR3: TGTGCCAGCAGCTTGCCCTGGGTGAGGACAGATTACAATGAGCAGTTCTTC. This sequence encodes CASSLPWVRTDYNEQFF.

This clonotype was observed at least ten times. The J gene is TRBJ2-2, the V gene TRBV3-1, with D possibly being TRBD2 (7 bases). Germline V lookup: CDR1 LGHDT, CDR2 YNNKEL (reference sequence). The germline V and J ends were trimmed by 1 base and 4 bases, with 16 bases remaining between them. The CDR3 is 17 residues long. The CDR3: CASSQAGGGAGTGELFF. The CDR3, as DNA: TGTGCCAGCAGCCAAGCGGGGGGCGGCGCGGGCACCGGGGAGCTGTTTTTT.

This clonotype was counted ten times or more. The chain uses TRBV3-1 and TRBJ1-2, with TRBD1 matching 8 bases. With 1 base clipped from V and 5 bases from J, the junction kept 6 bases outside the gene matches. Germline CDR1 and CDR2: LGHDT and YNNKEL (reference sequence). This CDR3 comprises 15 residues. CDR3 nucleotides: TGTGCCAGCAGCCAAGCCCCGACAGGGGATTATGGCTACACCTTC. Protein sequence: CASSQAPTGDYGYTF.

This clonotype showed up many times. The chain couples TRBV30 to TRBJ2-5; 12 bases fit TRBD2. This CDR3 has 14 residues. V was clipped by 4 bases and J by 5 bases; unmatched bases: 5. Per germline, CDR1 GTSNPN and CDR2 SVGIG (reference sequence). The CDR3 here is CAWTSGGAFETQYF. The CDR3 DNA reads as TGTGCCTGGACTAGCGGGGGGGCCTTTGAGACCCAGTACTTC.

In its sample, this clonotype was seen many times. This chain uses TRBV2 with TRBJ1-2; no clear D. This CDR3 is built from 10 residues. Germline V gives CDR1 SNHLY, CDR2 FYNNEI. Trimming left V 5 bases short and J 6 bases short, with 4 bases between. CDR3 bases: TGTGCCAGCAGTATTAATGGCTACACCTTC. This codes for CASSINGYTF.

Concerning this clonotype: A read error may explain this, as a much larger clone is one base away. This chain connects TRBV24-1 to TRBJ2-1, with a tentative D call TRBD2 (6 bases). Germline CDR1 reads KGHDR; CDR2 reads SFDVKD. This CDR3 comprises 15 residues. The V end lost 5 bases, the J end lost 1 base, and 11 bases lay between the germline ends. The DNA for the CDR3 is TGTGCCACCAGTGCCCCCGGGGGTTCCTACAATGAGCAGTTCTTC. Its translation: CATSAPGGSYNEQFF.

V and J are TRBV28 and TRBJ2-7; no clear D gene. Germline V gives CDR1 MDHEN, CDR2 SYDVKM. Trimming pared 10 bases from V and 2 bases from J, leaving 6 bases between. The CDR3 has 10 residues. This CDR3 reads CAIGAYEQYF. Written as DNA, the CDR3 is TGTGCCATTGGGGCCTACGAGCAGTACTTC. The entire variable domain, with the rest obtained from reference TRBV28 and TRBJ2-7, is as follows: DVKVTQSSRYLVKRTGEKVFLECVQDMDHENMFWYRQDPGLGLRLIYFSYDVKMKEKGDIPEGYSVSREKKERFSLILESASTNQTSMYLCAIGAYEQYFGPGTRLTVT.